The clone carrying this T cell receptor beta chain was recorded once. The V gene's germline CDR1 is MDHEN and CDR2 SYDVKM. This CDR3 is built from 14 residues. Trimming left V 2 bases short and J 8 bases short, with 15 bases between. The protocol was immunoSEQ multiplex PCR, while the TCRdb copy is restricted to in-frame clones and leaves out a portion. The sample holds a few million clones, 80% to 95% seen once. This record comes from a study of shared clonotypes between healthy human individuals. Study summary: Each donor's CD4 naive and CD4 memory cells filled three plates apiece, CD8 naive two, and CD8 memory one.

The sequenced sample was naive CD4+ T cells from PBMCs. Sample subset: CD45RA+ positively selected. This sequence was found in a man aged 18 to 30 in good health. Some clones in this sample may be carry-over from other donors' samples. The chain employs TRBV28 and TRBJ1-2; possibly TRBD1 for D (5 bases). CDR3 nucleotides: TGTGCCAGCAGTTTAGGCCTCTCCCGGGGCGGCTACACCTTC. Protein sequence: CASSLGLSRGGYTF.